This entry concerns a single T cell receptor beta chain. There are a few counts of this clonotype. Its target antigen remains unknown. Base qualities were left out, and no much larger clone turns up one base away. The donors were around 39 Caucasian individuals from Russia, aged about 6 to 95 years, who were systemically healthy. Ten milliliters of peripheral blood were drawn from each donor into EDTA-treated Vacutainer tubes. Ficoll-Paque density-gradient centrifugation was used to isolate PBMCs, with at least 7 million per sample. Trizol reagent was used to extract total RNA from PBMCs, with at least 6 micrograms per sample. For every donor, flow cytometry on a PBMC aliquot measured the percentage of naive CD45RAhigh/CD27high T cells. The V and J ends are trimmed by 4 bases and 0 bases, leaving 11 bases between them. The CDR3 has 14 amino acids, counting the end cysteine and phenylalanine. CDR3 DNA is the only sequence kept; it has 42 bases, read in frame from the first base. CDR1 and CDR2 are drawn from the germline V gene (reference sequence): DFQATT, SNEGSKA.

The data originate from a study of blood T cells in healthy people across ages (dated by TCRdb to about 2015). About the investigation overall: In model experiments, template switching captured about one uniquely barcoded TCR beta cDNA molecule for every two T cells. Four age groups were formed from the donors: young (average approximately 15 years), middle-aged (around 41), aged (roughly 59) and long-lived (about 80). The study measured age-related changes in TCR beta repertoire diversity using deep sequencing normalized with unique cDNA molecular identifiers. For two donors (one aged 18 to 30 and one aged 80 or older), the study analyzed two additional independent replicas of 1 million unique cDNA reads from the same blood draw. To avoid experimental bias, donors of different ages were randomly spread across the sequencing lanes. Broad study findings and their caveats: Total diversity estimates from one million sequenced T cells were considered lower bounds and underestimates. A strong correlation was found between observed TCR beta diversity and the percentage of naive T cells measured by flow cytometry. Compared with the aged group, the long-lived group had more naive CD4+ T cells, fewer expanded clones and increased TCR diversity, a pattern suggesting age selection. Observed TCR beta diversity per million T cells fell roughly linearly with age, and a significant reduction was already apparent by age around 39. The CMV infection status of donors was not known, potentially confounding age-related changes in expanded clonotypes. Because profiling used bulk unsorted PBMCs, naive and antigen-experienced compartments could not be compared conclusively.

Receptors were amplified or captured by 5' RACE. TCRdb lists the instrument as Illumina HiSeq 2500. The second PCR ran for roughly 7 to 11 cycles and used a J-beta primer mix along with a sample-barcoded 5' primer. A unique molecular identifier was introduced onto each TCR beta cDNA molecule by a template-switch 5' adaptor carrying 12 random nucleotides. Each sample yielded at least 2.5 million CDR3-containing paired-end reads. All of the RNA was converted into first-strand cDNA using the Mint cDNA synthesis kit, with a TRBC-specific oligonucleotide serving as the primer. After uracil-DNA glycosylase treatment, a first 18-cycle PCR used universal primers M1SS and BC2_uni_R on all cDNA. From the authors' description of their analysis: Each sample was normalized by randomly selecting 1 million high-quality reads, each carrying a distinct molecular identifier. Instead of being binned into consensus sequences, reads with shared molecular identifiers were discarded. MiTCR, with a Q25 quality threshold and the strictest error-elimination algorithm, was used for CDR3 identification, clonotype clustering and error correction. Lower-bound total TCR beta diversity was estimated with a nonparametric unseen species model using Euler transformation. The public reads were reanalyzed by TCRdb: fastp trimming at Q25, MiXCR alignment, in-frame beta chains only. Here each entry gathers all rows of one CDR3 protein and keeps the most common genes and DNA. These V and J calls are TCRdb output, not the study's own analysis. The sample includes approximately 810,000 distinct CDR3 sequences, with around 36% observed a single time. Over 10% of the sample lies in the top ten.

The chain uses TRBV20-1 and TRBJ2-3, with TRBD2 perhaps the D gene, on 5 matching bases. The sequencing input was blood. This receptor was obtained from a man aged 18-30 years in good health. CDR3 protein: CSAKEAASTDTQYF. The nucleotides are TGCAGTGCTAAAGAAGCGGCTAGCACAGATACGCAGTATTTT.